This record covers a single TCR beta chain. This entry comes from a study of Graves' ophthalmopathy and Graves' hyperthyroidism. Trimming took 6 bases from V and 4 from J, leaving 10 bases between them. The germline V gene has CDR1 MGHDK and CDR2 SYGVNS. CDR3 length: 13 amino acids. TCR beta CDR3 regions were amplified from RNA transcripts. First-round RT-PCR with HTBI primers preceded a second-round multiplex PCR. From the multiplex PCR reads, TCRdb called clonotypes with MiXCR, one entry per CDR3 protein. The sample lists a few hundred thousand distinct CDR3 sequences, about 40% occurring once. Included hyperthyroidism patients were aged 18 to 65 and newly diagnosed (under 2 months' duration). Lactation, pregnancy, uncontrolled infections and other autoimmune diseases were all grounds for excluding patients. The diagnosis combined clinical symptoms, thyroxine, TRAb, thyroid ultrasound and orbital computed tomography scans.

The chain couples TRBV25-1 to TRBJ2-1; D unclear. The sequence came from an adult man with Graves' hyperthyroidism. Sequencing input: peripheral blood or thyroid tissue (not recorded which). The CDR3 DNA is TGTGCCAGCAGCGGCTACCAATACAATGAGCAGTTCTTC. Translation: CASSGYQYNEQFF.